The 19 T cell receptor beta chains reported below all come from one sample, sequenced in a study of T cells in Graves' hyperthyroidism and ophthalmopathy. The TCR beta CDR3 regions underwent amplification using RNA transcripts as the source. Using the HTBI primer set, a first-round RT-PCR was run on the TCR CDR3. A single record per CDR3 protein comes from TCRdb applying MiXCR to the multiplex PCR reads. The data contain roughly 550,000 distinct CDR3 sequences, roughly 15% of them singletons. The specimen was blood. The source is a woman younger than 45 with Graves' ophthalmopathy.

This clonotype occurred many times. The rearrangement links TRBV7-2 to TRBJ2-6; 7 positions agree with TRBD2. This CDR3 contains 16 residues. CDR1 and CDR2 (germline): SGHTA, FQGNSA. Trimming at V came to 1 base and at J to 2 bases, leaving 2 bases not matched to a gene. CDR3 protein: CASSLVGGTGANVLTF. CDR3 DNA sequence: TGTGCCAGCAGCTTAGTCGGGGGGACTGGGGCCAACGTCCTGACTTTC.

The sample holds many counts of this clonotype. The chain couples TRBV28 to TRBJ2-3, with TRBD2 matching 12 bases. The V segment lost 4 bases and the J segment 6 bases; nucleotides outside the gene matches: 5. The length of the CDR3 is 15 residues. The germline V gene has CDR1 MDHEN and CDR2 SYDVKM. The CDR3 reads CASSSSGRGTDTQYF. CDR3 nucleotide sequence: TGTGCCAGCAGTTCTAGCGGGAGGGGGACCGATACGCAGTATTTT. Using reference TRBV28 and TRBJ2-3 for the parts outside the CDR3, the full variable domain is DVKVTQSSRYLVKRTGEKVFLECVQDMDHENMFWYRQDPGLGLRLIYFSYDVKMKEKGDIPEGYSVSREKKERFSLILESASTNQTSMYLCASSSSGRGTDTQYFGPGTRLTVL.

This clonotype was observed a handful of times. CDR3 coding DNA: TGCGCCAGCAGCCAAGATGGAGCGGGAGCGCAAGAGACCCAGTACTTC. The encoded protein is CASSQDGAGAQETQYF. The V gene is TRBV4-3, the J gene TRBJ2-5; 8 nucleotides align to TRBD2. CDR3 size: 16 residues. Germline CDR1 and CDR2: LGHNA and YSLEER. V trimming: 0 bases; J trimming: 2 bases; junction bases outside the gene matches: 5.

For the CDR3, the DNA is TGTGCCAGCACCCTCGGACCCGGAACCCAAGAGACCCAGTACTTC. Translation gives CASTLGPGTQETQYF. This sequence joins TRBV6-2 or TRBV6-3 and TRBJ2-5; D uncertain. Germline values: CDR1 MNHEY, CDR2 SVGEGT. The CDR3 has 15 amino acids. V shed 7 bases and J shed 1 base, with 16 bases lying between them.

This clonotype was seen a few times. This chain links TRBV12-3 or TRBV12-4 with TRBJ2-4; possibly TRBD2 for D (7 bases). The V gene lost 7 bases and the J gene lost 1 base, with 14 bases spanning the gap. This CDR3 region has 15 residues. CDR3: CASTHAGAAKNIQYF. In nucleotides, the CDR3 is TGTGCCAGCACCCACGCGGGGGCGGCCAAAAACATTCAGTACTTC.

The sample holds many counts of this clonotype. The chain recombines TRBV7-9 with TRBJ2-1; D perhaps matches TRBD1 (5 bases). CDR3 length: 13 amino acids. CDR1 SEHNR and CDR2 FQNEAQ come from the germline V gene (reference sequence). V was trimmed by 3 bases and J by 7 bases, leaving 10 bases between them. The chain's CDR3 is CASSLGRINEQFF. The CDR3 region has the DNA TGTGCCAGCAGCTTGGGGCGGATTAATGAGCAGTTCTTC.

The chain has TRBV7-2 and TRBJ2-7; D gene unclear. Germline lookup yields CDR1 SGHTA and CDR2 FQGNSA. The CDR3 is 15 amino acids. V lost 4 bases to trimming and J lost 1 base, with 14 bases between them. The DNA for the CDR3 is TGTGCCAGCAGCTCGCAGACCTCGAGGTCCTACGAGCAGTACTTC. This gives the protein CASSSQTSRSYEQYF.

The CDR3 DNA sequence: TGTGCCAGCAGCTTACCGGGACAGGGAAACACCATATATTTT. This encodes CASSLPGQGNTIYF. The chain uses TRBV14 and TRBJ1-3; TRBD1 aligns across 7 bases. The CDR3 covers 14 residues. The V and J ends lost 5 bases and 4 bases, in that order; junction bases with no gene match: 5. CDR1 SGHDN and CDR2 FVKESK come from the germline V gene.

Points on this clonotype: With a much larger clone just one base away, this may be a read error. The V gene is TRBV7-2, the J gene TRBJ2-7; D not certain. The V and J ends lost 2 bases and 6 bases respectively, with 20 bases between them. Germline values: CDR1 SGHTA, CDR2 FQGNSA. The CDR3 is 16 residues long. The CDR3 loop reads CASSLHLETAVSEQYF. DNA of the CDR3: TGTGCCAGCAGCTTACACCTTGAGACTGCCGTTTCCGAGCAGTACTTC.

This clonotype appeared a few times. The chain joins TRBV10-3 to TRBJ2-7; 14 bases are a match to TRBD2. The CDR3 runs to 13 residues. The ends lost 6 bases at V and 5 bases at J; junction bases unmatched: 0. Looked up from germline, CDR1 is ENHRY and CDR2 is SYGVKD. In DNA, the CDR3 is TGTGCCATCAGGGGACTAGCGGGAGACGAGCAGTACTTC. Amino acids: CAIRGLAGDEQYF.

The chain employs TRBV12-3 or TRBV12-4 and TRBJ2-5; weak D call: TRBD2 (5 bases). With 3 bases removed from V and 0 bases from J, the gap between germline ends came to 8 bases. The CDR3 loop spans 14 amino acids. The CDR3 DNA follows: TGTGCCAGCAGTTTGAGGGTGTACCAAGAGACCCAGTACTTC. As protein: CASSLRVYQETQYF.

This chain uses TRBV4-3 with TRBJ2-7; D is perhaps TRBD1 (5 bases). The CDR3 covers 18 residues. From germline, CDR1 is LGHNA and CDR2 YSLEER. V lost 3 bases and J lost 0, with 21 bases in between. The CDR3, as DNA: TGCGCCAGCAGCCAGTATTATTTGGGGCACCTACTCTCCTACGAGCAGTACTTC. The encoded protein is CASSQYYLGHLLSYEQYF.

This clonotype was detected ten times or more. The CDR3 coding sequence is TGTGCCAGCAGTAGGACTAGCACCCTTCACGAGCAGTACTTC. It yields the protein CASSRTSTLHEQYF. The rearrangement joins TRBV2 to TRBJ2-7, with TRBD2 matching over 8 bases. The CDR3 runs to 14 residues. Losses at the gene ends were 5 bases for V and 5 bases for J; bases not matched to a gene: 8. Germline CDR1 SNHLY, CDR2 FYNNEI.

About this clonotype itself: Being one base from a much bigger clone, this may be a read error. The chain employs TRBV28 and TRBJ1-3, with TRBD1 as a possible D gene (6 bases). The CDR3 runs 15 residues. Germline V gene data show CDR1 as MDHEN and CDR2 as SYDVKM. CDR3 DNA: TGTGTCAGCAGGACAACCCCGGGACACGGAAACACCATATATTTT. Translated: CVSRTTPGHGNTIYF.

The V gene is TRBV29-1, the J gene TRBJ1-2; D call uncertain. The V end lost 3 bases, the J end lost 6 bases, and 14 bases lay between the germline ends. Germline lookup yields CDR1 SQVTM and CDR2 ANQGSEA. The CDR3 totals 13 residues. In nucleotides, the CDR3 is TGCAGCGTTGATACGGCTTCCGGGGATGGCTACACCTTC. The encoded protein is CSVDTASGDGYTF.

This chain connects TRBV20-1 to TRBJ2-3; a weak D match, TRBD1 (6 bases). Trimming took off 0 bases at V and 10 bases at J, with 23 bases between the two ends. Germline V gene data show CDR1 as DFQATT and CDR2 as SNEGSKA (reference sequence). The CDR3 is 16 residues long. DNA for the CDR3: TGCAGTGCTAGAGATAGGCCTTCCGAGCTGCACAGGGCGCAGTATTTT. It specifies CSARDRPSELHRAQYF.

This clonotype was counted at least ten times. V usage is TRBV7-9 and J usage is TRBJ2-1; 14 nucleotides line up with TRBD2. Germline V gene data show CDR1 as SEHNR and CDR2 as FQNEAQ (reference sequence). The CDR3 spans 15 residues. With V trimmed by 6 bases and J by 6 bases, 4 bases remained unmatched. CDR3 sequence: CASRRGTSGSNEQFF. The CDR3 nucleotides are TGTGCCAGCAGGCGAGGGACTAGCGGGAGCAATGAGCAGTTCTTC. The full variable domain, with the rest looked up from reference TRBV7-9 and TRBJ2-1, is DTGVSQNPRHKITKRGQNVTFRCDPISEHNRLYWYRQTLGQGPEFLTYFQNEAQLEKSRLLSDRFSAERPKGSFSTLEIQRTEQGDSAMYLCASRRGTSGSNEQFFGPGTRLTVL.

This clonotype has a handful of counts. The genes are TRBV4-1 and TRBJ2-3, with 12 nucleotides matching TRBD2. The CDR3 extends over 19 amino acids. Per the germline V gene, CDR1 is MGHRA and CDR2 is YSYEKL. After removal of 3 bases from V and 3 bases from J, the junction contained 13 bases not matched to a gene. The CDR3 loop is CASSQGRKLAGGPTDTQYF. The CDR3 DNA reads TGCGCCAGCAGCCAGGGGAGGAAGCTAGCGGGAGGGCCGACAGATACGCAGTATTTT.

This clonotype has a handful of counts. The genes are TRBV10-3 and TRBJ2-7; possibly TRBD1 for D (6 bases). V lost 0 bases to trimming and J lost 5 bases, with 8 bases between them. In germline, CDR1 is ENHRY, CDR2 SYGVKD. This CDR3 has 13 residues. In nucleotides, the CDR3 is TGTGCCATCAGTGAGTCGACAGGAAACGAGCAGTACTTC. Protein: CAISESTGNEQYF.